Below are 29 T cell receptor beta chains sequenced from a single sample in a study of blood T cell repertoires in COVID-19. Assay used: immunoSEQ multiplex PCR; TCRdb lists only in-frame clones, some missing. The top ten hold less than 5% of the sample, which has about 140,000 clones, 82% seen once. Sequences were obtained from peripheral blood. Receptors originate from an elderly woman with acute or convalescent COVID-19.

In its sample, this clone was seen once. The rearrangement links TRBV9 to TRBJ1-1; D possibly corresponds to TRBD1 (5 bases). The germline CDR1 and CDR2 sequences are SGDLS and YYNGEE. Trimming pared 2 bases from V and 1 base from J, leaving 12 bases between. The CDR3 covers 15 residues. The DNA of the CDR3 is TGTGCCAGCAGCGTGTCAGGGACTGAGAACACTGAAGCTTTCTTT. This sequence encodes CASSVSGTENTEAFF.

V is TRBV12-3 or TRBV12-4 and J is TRBJ2-1; a possible D gene is TRBD1 (6 bases). Trimming took off 5 bases at V and 15 bases at J, with 20 bases between the two ends. CDR3 length: 13 residues. CDR3 DNA: TGTGCCAGCAGTCACCGGGACACGGGGCTGGGGTTCTTC. Translation: CASSHRDTGLGFF.

The chain links TRBV6-5 to TRBJ2-3, with 7 bases fitting TRBD1. The germline V gene encodes CDR1 MNHEY and CDR2 SVGAGI. This CDR3 is built from 15 residues. V shed 6 bases and J 5 bases; nucleotides not matched to a gene: 11. CDR3 bases: TGTGCCAGCAGACAGACAGGGCCCCCGGGAGATACGCAGTATTTT. It yields the protein CASRQTGPPGDTQYF.

The rearrangement joins TRBV5-1 to TRBJ2-7; a weak D match, TRBD1 (6 bases). The V gene's germline CDR1 is SGHRS and CDR2 YFSETQ. Trimming removed 2 bases at V and 5 bases at J, with 11 bases between. This CDR3 has 13 amino acids. The CDR3 loop is CASSFVRDNEQYF. The CDR3, as DNA: TGCGCCAGCAGCTTTGTAAGGGACAACGAGCAGTACTTC.

The CDR3 region has the DNA TGTGCCAGCTCACCCCTTAGGGGATATGAGCAGTTCTTC. It encodes CASSPLRGYEQFF. The chain uses TRBV18 and TRBJ2-1; tentatively, D is TRBD1 (5 bases). The germline CDR1 and CDR2 sequences are KGHSH and LQKENI. The V gene lost 3 bases and the J gene lost 8 bases, with 11 bases spanning the gap. The CDR3 runs to 13 residues.

The rearrangement joins TRBV20-1 to TRBJ2-1, with D perhaps TRBD2 (6 bases). The CDR3 has 14 residues. Germline CDR1 is DFQATT and CDR2 is SNEGSKA (reference sequence). V gave up 3 bases and J gave up 5 bases, with 14 bases separating them. The CDR3 sequence is CSASWGRKNNEQFF. The CDR3 DNA reads TGCAGTGCTAGTTGGGGGAGGAAAAACAATGAGCAGTTCTTC.

V gene TRBV4-2 combines with J gene TRBJ1-2; D may be TRBD1 (6 bases). Germline CDR1 reads LGHNA; CDR2 reads YNFKEQ. V was trimmed by 3 bases and J by 4 bases, leaving 15 bases between them. The CDR3 runs to 15 residues. CDR3 bases: TGTGCCAGCAGCCAGGTCGGACAGTCTTTCTATGGCTACACCTTC. Encoded protein: CASSQVGQSFYGYTF.

This clone was detected a few times. The genes are TRBV19 and TRBJ1-2, with a possible D match to TRBD1 (5 bases). CDR1 LNHDA and CDR2 SQIVND come from the germline V gene (reference sequence). Trimming stripped 5 bases from V and 8 bases from J, with 15 bases between. The CDR3 contains 13 residues. The CDR3 sequence is CASSFRAEGGYTF. DNA of the CDR3: TGTGCCAGTAGTTTCAGGGCTGAAGGAGGCTACACCTTC.

This chain connects TRBV11-2 to TRBJ2-5; 8 positions agree with TRBD2. This CDR3 spans 15 amino acids. J was trimmed by 7 bases and V by 6 bases; bases with no gene match: 13. CDR1 SGHAT and CDR2 FQNNGV come from the germline V gene. The CDR3 spells CASRSPGLGPWTQYF. The CDR3 DNA reads TGTGCCAGCAGGTCGCCGGGACTAGGACCATGGACCCAGTACTTC.

This chain uses TRBV3-1 (or the pseudogene TRBV3-2) with TRBJ2-1; D remains unclear. The CDR3 totals 14 residues. Germline V gene data show CDR1 as LGHDT and CDR2 as YNNKEL (reference sequence). Trimming removed 0 bases from V and 13 bases from J, with 16 bases in between. The CDR3 DNA reads TGTGCCAGCAGCCAAGAGTCATCTCTGGCAGAACAGTTCTTC. This gives the protein CASSQESSLAEQFF.

This chain connects TRBV5-6 to TRBJ2-2; 7 bases match TRBD2. This CDR3 has 18 residues. V dropped 1 base and J dropped 3; count of bases not matched to a gene: 12. In germline, CDR1 is SGHDT, CDR2 YYEEEE. DNA of the CDR3: TGTGCCAGCAGCTTGTTCAAGGGACTACTGGAAGACACCGGGGAGCTGTTTTTT. It specifies CASSLFKGLLEDTGELFF.

V is TRBV7-8 and J is TRBJ1-6, with unresolved D. With 1 base removed from V and 8 bases from J, the gap between germline ends came to 6 bases. The CDR3 is 13 amino acids. Germline lookup yields CDR1 SGHVS and CDR2 FQNEAQ. CDR3 in DNA: TGTGCCAGCAGCTTAGTGCAGGATTCACCCCTCCACTTT. This translates into CASSLVQDSPLHF.

This chain connects TRBV6-4 to TRBJ1-1; possibly TRBD1 for D (6 bases). Per germline, CDR1 MRHNA and CDR2 SNTAGT. Trimming shortened V by 3 bases and J by 10 bases, and 15 bases separated the two germline ends. There are 13 residues in the CDR3. CDR3 sequence (DNA): TGTGCCAGCAGTGAGGGTAGGGACACCCGAGCTTTCTTT. Its protein is CASSEGRDTRAFF.

This clone is a singleton in its sample. V is TRBV5-1 and J is TRBJ2-1, with D hard to call. This CDR3 is 13 amino acids long. The germline V and J ends were trimmed by 6 bases and 8 bases, with 15 bases remaining between them. Germline CDR1 and CDR2: SGHRS and YFSETQ. The CDR3 region has the DNA TGCGCCAGCAAGCCGGCGGATATTTATGAGCAGTTCTTC. Its protein is CASKPADIYEQFF.

This sequence joins TRBV27 and TRBJ2-6, with 10 bases aligning to TRBD1. The CDR3 has 16 amino acids. Germline V lookup: CDR1 MNHEY, CDR2 SMNVEV (reference sequence). V lost 6 bases to trimming and J lost 4 bases; unmatched junction nucleotides: 6. The CDR3 coding sequence is TGTGCCAGCAGCCGACAGGGGGCAGGAGGGGCCAACGTCCTGACTTTC. Its translation: CASSRQGAGGANVLTF.

The gene calls are TRBV3-1 (or the pseudogene TRBV3-2) and TRBJ2-7; D may be TRBD2 (6 bases). Germline V gene lookup returns CDR1 LGHDT and CDR2 YNNKEL (reference sequence). Trimming took off 1 base at V and 2 bases at J, with 12 bases between the two ends. The CDR3 runs to 15 residues. The CDR3 reads CASSQVGGSTYEQYF. In DNA form, the CDR3 reads TGTGCCAGCAGCCAAGTTGGAGGGAGTACCTACGAGCAGTACTTC.

The gene calls are TRBV6-5 and TRBJ2-5, with 9 nucleotides matching TRBD1. The length of the CDR3 is 14 residues. Trimming removed 4 bases from V and 8 bases from J; junction bases left unmatched: 8. Germline values: CDR1 MNHEY, CDR2 SVGAGI. The chain's CDR3 is CASSFDRTGATQYF. CDR3 bases: TGTGCCAGCAGTTTCGATCGGACAGGGGCAACCCAGTACTTC.

V gene TRBV19 combines with J gene TRBJ2-1; 9 positions match TRBD2. V was clipped by 6 bases and J by 2 bases; unmatched bases: 14. The CDR3 totals 18 residues. CDR1 and CDR2 from the germline V gene are LNHDA and SQIVND (reference sequence). For the CDR3, the DNA is TGTGCCAGTAGATCAGGGGGTAGCGGGAGTTATCCCTACAATGAGCAGTTCTTC. Amino acid sequence: CASRSGGSGSYPYNEQFF.

The V gene is TRBV2, the J gene TRBJ2-1; 7 positions match TRBD1. The germline V gene has CDR1 SNHLY and CDR2 FYNNEI. V trimming: 10 bases; J trimming: 8 bases; junction bases outside the gene matches: 8. The CDR3 is 12 residues long. The CDR3 loop is CAKGADIDEQFF. CDR3 nucleotides: TGTGCCAAGGGGGCCGACATAGATGAGCAGTTCTTC.

This chain links TRBV27 with TRBJ1-6; no clear D. With 3 bases removed from V and 10 bases from J, the gap between germline ends came to 7 bases. Germline V gives CDR1 MNHEY, CDR2 SMNVEV (reference sequence). This CDR3 is 12 amino acids long. CDR3 residues: CASSLGQSPLHF. The CDR3 nucleotides are TGTGCCAGCAGTTTGGGCCAGTCACCCCTCCACTTT.

This chain links TRBV7-8 with TRBJ2-5; 9 bases are shared with TRBD2. Germline CDR1 SGHVS, CDR2 FQNEAQ. CDR3 length equals 15 residues. V lost 5 bases and J lost 4; bases outside the gene matches: 8. The CDR3: CASSLAGGALETQYF. For the CDR3, the DNA is TGTGCCAGCAGCCTGGCGGGGGGGGCCTTAGAGACCCAGTACTTC.

The CDR3 spells CASSQGQTRQETQYF. The CDR3 DNA follows: TGTGCCAGCAGCCAAGGGCAGACTAGGCAAGAGACCCAGTACTTC. This chain connects TRBV3-1 (or the pseudogene TRBV3-2) to TRBJ2-5, with TRBD2 as a possible D gene (6 bases). The CDR3 is 15 amino acids. Germline CDR1 is LGHDT and CDR2 is YNNKEL (reference sequence). V lost 1 base and J lost 2, with 11 bases in between.

This clone was counted only a few times. The CDR3 is CATSDLPGRETVPLHTGELFF. DNA for the CDR3: TGTGCCACCAGTGATTTGCCTGGGCGGGAGACGGTCCCATTGCACACCGGGGAGCTGTTTTTT. This sequence joins TRBV24-1 and TRBJ2-2; 7 bases line up with TRBD2. Germline V gene data show CDR1 as KGHDR and CDR2 as SFDVKD. The junction had 18 bases not matched to a gene; V was cut back by 0 bases and J by 3 bases. The CDR3 is made up of 21 amino acids.

This clone occurred a few times. This chain uses TRBV5-1 with TRBJ1-1, with D perhaps TRBD1 (6 bases). The V gene lost 3 bases and the J gene lost 8 bases, with 8 bases spanning the gap. The CDR3 covers 11 residues. Germline lookup yields CDR1 SGHRS and CDR2 YFSETQ. CDR3 loop: CASSYDREAFF. The CDR3 bases are TGCGCCAGCAGCTACGACAGGGAAGCTTTCTTT.

CDR3 DNA sequence: TGTGCCAGCACCCCGGGACAACCTTATCAGCCCCAGCATTTT. Translating it yields CASTPGQPYQPQHF. The V call is TRBV6-2 or TRBV6-3, the J call TRBJ1-5, with a weak D call TRBD1 (6 bases). The V and J ends lost 7 bases and 5 bases respectively, with 15 bases between them. CDR1 and CDR2 (germline): MNHEY, SVGEGT. The CDR3 contains 14 residues.

The chain is built from TRBV3-1 (or the pseudogene TRBV3-2) and TRBJ2-5; 11 nucleotides agree with TRBD1. V was clipped by 3 bases and J by 5 bases; unmatched bases: 2. CDR3 size: 14 residues. Germline lookup yields CDR1 LGHDT and CDR2 YNNKEL (reference sequence). The DNA for the CDR3 is TGTGCCAGCAGCCACGGGACAGGGGGGGAGACCCAGTACTTC. This encodes CASSHGTGGETQYF.

This clone was seen only a few times. V and J are TRBV2 and TRBJ1-4; D is uncertain. Deletions cut 9 bases from V and 2 bases from J, with 10 bases between. Germline V gene data show CDR1 as SNHLY and CDR2 as FYNNEI. The length of the CDR3 is 13 residues. This CDR3 is CASGLETNEKLFF. The DNA of the CDR3 is TGTGCCAGTGGACTCGAGACTAATGAAAAACTGTTTTTT.

The chain employs TRBV5-4 and TRBJ2-7; tentative D call: TRBD1 (5 bases). CDR1 and CDR2 from the germline V gene are SGHNT and YYREEE (reference sequence). The length of the CDR3 is 16 residues. The ends were cut back, 3 bases at V and 2 bases at J, with 18 bases in the middle. CDR3 residues: CASSSKGAGRPYEQYF. CDR3 in DNA: TGTGCCAGCAGCTCAAAAGGGGCAGGGCGGCCCTACGAGCAGTACTTC. Together with reference TRBV5-4 and TRBJ2-7, the CDR3 gives the full variable domain: ETGVTQSPTHLIKTRGQQVTLRCSSQSGHNTVSWYQQALGQGPQFIFQYYREEENGRGNFPPRFSGLQFPNYSSELNVNALELDDSALYLCASSSKGAGRPYEQYFGPGTRLTVT.

V gene TRBV7-3 combines with J gene TRBJ2-6, with TRBD1 as a possible D gene (5 bases). The germline CDR1 and CDR2 sequences are SGHTA and FQGTGA. The CDR3 loop spans 20 amino acids. V dropped 6 bases and J dropped 0 bases, with 24 bases sitting between them. The CDR3 loop is CASSSRVWGTRYSGANVLTF. The CDR3 region has the DNA TGTGCCAGCAGTTCAAGGGTCTGGGGCACGAGATACTCTGGGGCCAACGTCCTGACTTTC.